This T cell receptor beta chain came from a study of monozygotic twins with inflammatory bowel disease. Overall study results and limits: Heterogeneous immunosuppressive treatment regimens may have introduced variability into patient repertoires.

Phlebotomy per donor yielded a single 2.5 ml blood sample. Germline lookup yields CDR1 SEHNR and CDR2 FQNEAQ (reference sequence). CDR3 length: 16 residues. Worth noting for this clonotype: As yet, its antigen is unknown.

A template switching step added UMIs, each with a 6-nucleotide sample barcode. TCRdb re-called the 5' RACE reads and gives one entry per CDR3 protein, without DNA. The listing contains approximately 380,000 distinct CDR3 sequences. The sequenced material came from blood. This receptor was taken from a human donor with ulcerative colitis or Crohn's disease, or a healthy co-twin of an affected twin (not recorded which). The chain links TRBV7-9 to TRBJ2-2. Here the CDR3 reads CASSHGRTSNTGELFF. Based on the CDR3 plus reference TRBV7-9 and TRBJ2-2, the full variable domain is DTGVSQNPRHKITKRGQNVTFRCDPISEHNRLYWYRQTLGQGPEFLTYFQNEAQLEKSRLLSDRFSAERPKGSFSTLEIQRTEQGDSAMYLCASSHGRTSNTGELFFGEGSRLTVL.